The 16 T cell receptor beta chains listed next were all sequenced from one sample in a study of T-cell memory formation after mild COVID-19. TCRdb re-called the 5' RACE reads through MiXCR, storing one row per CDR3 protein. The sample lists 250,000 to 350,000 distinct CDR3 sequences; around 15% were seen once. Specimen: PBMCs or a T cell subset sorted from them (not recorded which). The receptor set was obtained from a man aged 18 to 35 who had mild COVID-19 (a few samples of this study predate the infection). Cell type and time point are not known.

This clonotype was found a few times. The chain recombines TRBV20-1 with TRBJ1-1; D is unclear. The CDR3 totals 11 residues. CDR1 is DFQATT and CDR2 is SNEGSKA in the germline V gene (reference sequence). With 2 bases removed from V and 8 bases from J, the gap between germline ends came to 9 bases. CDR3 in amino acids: CSARKDGEAFF. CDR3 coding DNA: TGCAGTGCTAGAAAGGACGGGGAAGCTTTCTTT.

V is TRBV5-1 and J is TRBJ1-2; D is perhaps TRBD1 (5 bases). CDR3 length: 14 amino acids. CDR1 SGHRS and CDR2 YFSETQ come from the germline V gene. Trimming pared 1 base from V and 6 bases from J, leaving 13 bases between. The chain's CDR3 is CASSLWRGTDGYTF. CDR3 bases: TGCGCCAGCAGCTTGTGGCGGGGCACCGATGGCTACACCTTC.

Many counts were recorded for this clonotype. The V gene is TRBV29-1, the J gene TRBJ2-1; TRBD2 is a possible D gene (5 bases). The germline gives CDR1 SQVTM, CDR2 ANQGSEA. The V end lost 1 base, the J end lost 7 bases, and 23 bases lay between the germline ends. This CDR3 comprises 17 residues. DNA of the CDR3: TGCAGCGTTGAAGGTCGTTCGGGATTGGGGTTTGGAAATGAGCAGTTCTTC. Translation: CSVEGRSGLGFGNEQFF.

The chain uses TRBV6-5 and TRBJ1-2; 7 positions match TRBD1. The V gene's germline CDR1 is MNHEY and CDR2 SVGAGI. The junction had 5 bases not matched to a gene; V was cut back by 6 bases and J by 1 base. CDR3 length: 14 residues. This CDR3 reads CASRQGGSNYGYTF. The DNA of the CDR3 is TGTGCCAGCAGGCAGGGGGGTAGTAACTATGGCTACACCTTC.

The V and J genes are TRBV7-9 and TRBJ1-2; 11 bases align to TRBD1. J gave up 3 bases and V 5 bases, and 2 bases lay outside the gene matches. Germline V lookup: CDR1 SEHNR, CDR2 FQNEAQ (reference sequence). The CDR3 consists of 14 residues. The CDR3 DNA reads TGTGCCAGCAGCGGACAGGGGGCTTACTATGGCTACACCTTC. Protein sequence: CASSGQGAYYGYTF.

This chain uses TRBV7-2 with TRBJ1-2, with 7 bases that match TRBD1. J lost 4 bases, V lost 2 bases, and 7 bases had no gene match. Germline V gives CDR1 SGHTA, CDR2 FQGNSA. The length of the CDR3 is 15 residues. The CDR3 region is CASSLSHTGAYGYTF. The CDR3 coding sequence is TGTGCCAGCAGCTTAAGTCACACAGGGGCCTATGGCTACACCTTC.

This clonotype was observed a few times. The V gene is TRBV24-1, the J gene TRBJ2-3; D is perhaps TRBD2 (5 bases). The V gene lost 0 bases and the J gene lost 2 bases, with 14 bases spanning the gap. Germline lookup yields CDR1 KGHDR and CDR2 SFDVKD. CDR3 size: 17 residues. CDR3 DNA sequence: TGTGCCACCAGTGATTTGCACGAGAACCTAGCCACAGATACGCAGTATTTT. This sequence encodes CATSDLHENLATDTQYF.

The CDR3 nucleotides read TGTGCTAGTGGTTTGTGGGATACTGAAGCTTTCTTT. Protein: CASGLWDTEAFF. The chain is built from TRBV12-5 and TRBJ1-1; no clear D. V lost 2 bases and J 5 bases, leaving 6 bases between the germline ends. Germline-derived CDR1 and CDR2 are LGHNT and FRNRAP. CDR3 size: 12 residues.

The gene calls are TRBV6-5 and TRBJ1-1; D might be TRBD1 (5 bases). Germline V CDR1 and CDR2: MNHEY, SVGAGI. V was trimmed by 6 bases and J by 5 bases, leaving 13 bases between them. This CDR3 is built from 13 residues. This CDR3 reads CASRAGSMTEAFF. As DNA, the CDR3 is TGTGCCAGCAGGGCAGGGAGTATGACTGAAGCTTTCTTT.

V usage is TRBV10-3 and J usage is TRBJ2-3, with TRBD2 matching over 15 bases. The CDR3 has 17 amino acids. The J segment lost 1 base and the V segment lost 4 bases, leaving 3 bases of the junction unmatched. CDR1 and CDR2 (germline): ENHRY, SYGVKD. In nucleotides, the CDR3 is TGTGCCATCAGTGGAGGACTAGCGGGGGGGGGCACAGATACGCAGTATTTT. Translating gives CAISGGLAGGGTDTQYF.

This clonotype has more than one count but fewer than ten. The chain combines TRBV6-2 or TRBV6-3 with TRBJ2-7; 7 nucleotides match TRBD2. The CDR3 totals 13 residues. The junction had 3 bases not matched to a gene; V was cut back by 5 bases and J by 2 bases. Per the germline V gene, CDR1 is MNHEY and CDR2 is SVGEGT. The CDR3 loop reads CASSTSETYEQYV. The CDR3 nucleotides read TGTGCCAGCAGTACTAGCGAGACCTACGAGCAGTACGTC.

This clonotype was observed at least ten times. The CDR3 is CASSLDRHGEAFF. The CDR3 bases are TGTGCCAGCAGCTTAGACCGCCACGGTGAAGCTTTCTTT. The chain links TRBV11-2 to TRBJ1-1, with D unresolved. This CDR3 is 13 amino acids long. Per germline, CDR1 SGHAT and CDR2 FQNNGV. V was cut by 0 bases and J by 7 bases, with 9 bases left in between. The full variable domain, its missing parts supplied by reference TRBV11-2 and TRBJ1-1, is EAGVAQSPRYKIIEKRQSVAFWCNPISGHATLYWYQQILGQGPKLLIQFQNNGVVDDSQLPKDRFSAERLKGVDSTLKIQPAKLEDSAVYLCASSLDRHGEAFFGQGTRLTVV.

The CDR3 DNA follows: TGCGCCAGCAGCCAAGAATGGGGGCGGGAGCAGTACTTC. This encodes CASSQEWGREQYF. The chain uses TRBV4-1 and TRBJ2-7; possibly TRBD1 for D (6 bases). The CDR3 extends over 13 amino acids. V lost 0 bases and J lost 7, with 10 bases in between. Germline V gene data show CDR1 as MGHRA and CDR2 as YSYEKL.

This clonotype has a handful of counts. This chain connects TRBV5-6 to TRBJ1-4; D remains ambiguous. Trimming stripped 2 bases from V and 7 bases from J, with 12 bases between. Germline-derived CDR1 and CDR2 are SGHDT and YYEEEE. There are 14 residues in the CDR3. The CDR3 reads CASSFLTVREKLFF. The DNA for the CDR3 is TGTGCCAGCAGCTTTTTGACCGTCCGTGAAAAACTGTTTTTT.

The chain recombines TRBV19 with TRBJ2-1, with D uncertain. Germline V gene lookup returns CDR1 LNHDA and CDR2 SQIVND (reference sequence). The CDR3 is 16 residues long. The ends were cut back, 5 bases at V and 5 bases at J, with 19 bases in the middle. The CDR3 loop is CASSDPRMATDNEQFF. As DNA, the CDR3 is TGTGCCAGTAGTGACCCAAGGATGGCTACGGACAATGAGCAGTTCTTC.

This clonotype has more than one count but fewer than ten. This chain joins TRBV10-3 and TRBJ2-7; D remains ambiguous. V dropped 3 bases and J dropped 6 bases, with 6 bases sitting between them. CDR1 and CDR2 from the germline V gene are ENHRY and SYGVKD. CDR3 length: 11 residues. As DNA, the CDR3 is TGTGCCATCAGTGATGGGTTCGAGCAGTACGTC. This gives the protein CAISDGFEQYV.